This TCR beta chain was sequenced for a study of CD8 T cells in Susac syndrome. An amount of RNA that ranged from roughly 0.5 to 1 ug was reverse transcribed with random hexamers. Amplification of TCR beta CDR3 used immunoSEQ multiplex PCR across 54 Vbeta and 13 Jbeta. TCRdb re-derived calls from the immunoSEQ multiplex PCR reads in MiXCR, one entry per CDR3 protein. The sample includes some 52,000 distinct CDR3 sequences, around 93% of them seen just once. TEMRA cells were FACS-enriched, with CD8+ and CD4+ T cells isolated negatively. The CDR3 has 17 amino acids. V was shortened by 0 bases and J by 1 base, with 14 bases between the two germline ends. Germline CDR1 reads SGHDN; CDR2 reads FVKESK.

The TCR sequence derives from a human donor with multiple sclerosis. Sequencing was done on a sample of CD8+ T cells from PBMCs. V and J are TRBV14 and TRBJ2-3, with D unresolved. The CDR3 here is CASSQDTAPLGTDTQYF. The CDR3 coding sequence is TGTGCCAGCAGCCAAGATACGGCTCCCCTGGGCACAGATACGCAGTATTTT.